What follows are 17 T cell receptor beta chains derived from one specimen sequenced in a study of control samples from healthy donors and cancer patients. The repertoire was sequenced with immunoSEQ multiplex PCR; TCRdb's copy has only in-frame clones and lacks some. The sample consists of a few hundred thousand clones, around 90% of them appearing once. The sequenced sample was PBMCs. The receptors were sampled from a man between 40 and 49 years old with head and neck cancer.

The CDR3 loop reads CASSRVRTGELFF. The CDR3 DNA sequence: TGTGCCAGTTCACGAGTAAGAACCGGGGAGCTGTTTTTT. This sequence joins TRBV7-3 and TRBJ2-2, with no clear D. V was shortened by 9 bases and J by 5 bases, with 13 bases between the two germline ends. The CDR3 has 13 amino acids. In germline, CDR1 is SGHTA, CDR2 FQGTGA.

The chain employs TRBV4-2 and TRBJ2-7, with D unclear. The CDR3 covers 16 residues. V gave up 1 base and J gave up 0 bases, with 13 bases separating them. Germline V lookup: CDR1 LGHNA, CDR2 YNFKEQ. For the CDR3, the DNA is TGTGCCAGCAGCCAAGCCTTCCCGGAGAGCTCCTACGAGCAGTACTTC. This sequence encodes CASSQAFPESSYEQYF.

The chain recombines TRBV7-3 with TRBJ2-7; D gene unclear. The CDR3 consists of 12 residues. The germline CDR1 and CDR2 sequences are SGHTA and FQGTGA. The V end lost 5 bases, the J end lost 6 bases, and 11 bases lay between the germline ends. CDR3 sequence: CASSQGWGEQYF. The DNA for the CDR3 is TGTGCCAGCAGCCAAGGATGGGGCGAGCAGTACTTC.

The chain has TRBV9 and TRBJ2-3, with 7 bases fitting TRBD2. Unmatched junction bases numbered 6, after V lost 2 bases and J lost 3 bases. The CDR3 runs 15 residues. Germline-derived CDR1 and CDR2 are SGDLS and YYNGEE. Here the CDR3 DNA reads TGTGCCAGCAGCGTTGGAGCGGGGTCAACAGATACGCAGTATTTT. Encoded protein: CASSVGAGSTDTQYF.

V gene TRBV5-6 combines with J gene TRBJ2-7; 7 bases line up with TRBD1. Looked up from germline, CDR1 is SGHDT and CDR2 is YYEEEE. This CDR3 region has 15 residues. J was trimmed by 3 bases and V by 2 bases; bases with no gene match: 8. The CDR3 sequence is CASSFLQGVGYEQYF. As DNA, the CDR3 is TGTGCCAGCAGCTTTTTGCAGGGGGTAGGCTACGAGCAGTACTTC.

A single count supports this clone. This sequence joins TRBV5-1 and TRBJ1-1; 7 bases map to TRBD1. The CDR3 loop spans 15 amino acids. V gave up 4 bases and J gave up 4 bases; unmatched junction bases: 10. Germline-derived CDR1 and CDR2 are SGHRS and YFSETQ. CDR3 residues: CASSAGGGAGTEAFF. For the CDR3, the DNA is TGCGCCAGCAGCGCGGGAGGGGGCGCGGGCACTGAAGCTTTCTTT.

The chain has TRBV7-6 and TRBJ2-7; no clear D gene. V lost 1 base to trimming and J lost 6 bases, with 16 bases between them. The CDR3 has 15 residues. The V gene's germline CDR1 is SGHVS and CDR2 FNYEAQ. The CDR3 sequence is CASSLGSGPNFEQYF. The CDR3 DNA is TGTGCCAGCAGCTTAGGGTCCGGGCCAAACTTCGAGCAGTACTTC.

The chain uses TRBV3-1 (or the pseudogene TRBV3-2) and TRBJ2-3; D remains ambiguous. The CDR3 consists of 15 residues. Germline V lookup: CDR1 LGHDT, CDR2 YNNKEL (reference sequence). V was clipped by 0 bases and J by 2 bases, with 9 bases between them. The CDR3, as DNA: TGTGCCAGCAGCCAAGATCTTCAGCCCACAGATACGCAGTATTTT. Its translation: CASSQDLQPTDTQYF.

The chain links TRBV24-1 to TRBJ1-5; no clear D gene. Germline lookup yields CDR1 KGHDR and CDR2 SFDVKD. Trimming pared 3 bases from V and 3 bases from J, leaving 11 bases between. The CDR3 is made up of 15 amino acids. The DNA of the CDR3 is TGTGCCACCAGTGATAGAGCGGCAGTCAATCAGCCCCAGCATTTT. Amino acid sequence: CATSDRAAVNQPQHF.

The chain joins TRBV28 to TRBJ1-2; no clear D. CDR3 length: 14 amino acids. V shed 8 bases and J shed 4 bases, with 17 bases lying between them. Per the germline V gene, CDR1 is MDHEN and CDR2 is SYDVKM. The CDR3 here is CASFARTVTYGYTF. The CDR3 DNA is TGTGCCAGCTTCGCCAGGACGGTAACCTATGGCTACACCTTC.

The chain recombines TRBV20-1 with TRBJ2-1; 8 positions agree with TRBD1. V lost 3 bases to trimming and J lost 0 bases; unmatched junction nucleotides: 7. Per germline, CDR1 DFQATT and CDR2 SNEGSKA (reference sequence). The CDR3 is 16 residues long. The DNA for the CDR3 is TGCAGTGCTAGTGACAGGGGCGACTACTCCTACAATGAGCAGTTCTTC. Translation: CSASDRGDYSYNEQFF.

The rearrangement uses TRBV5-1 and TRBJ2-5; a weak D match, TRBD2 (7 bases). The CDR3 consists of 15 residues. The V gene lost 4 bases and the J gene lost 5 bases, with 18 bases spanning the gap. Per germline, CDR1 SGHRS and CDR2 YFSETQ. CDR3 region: CASSPWGGMGETQYF. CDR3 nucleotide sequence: TGCGCCAGCAGCCCTTGGGGGGGCATGGGGGAGACCCAGTACTTC.

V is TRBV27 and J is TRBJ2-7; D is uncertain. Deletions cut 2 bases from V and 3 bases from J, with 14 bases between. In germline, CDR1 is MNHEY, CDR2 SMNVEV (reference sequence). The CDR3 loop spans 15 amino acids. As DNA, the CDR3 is TGTGCCAGCAGTTTAAACGGGCTTGGGGACTACGAGCAGTACTTC. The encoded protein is CASSLNGLGDYEQYF.

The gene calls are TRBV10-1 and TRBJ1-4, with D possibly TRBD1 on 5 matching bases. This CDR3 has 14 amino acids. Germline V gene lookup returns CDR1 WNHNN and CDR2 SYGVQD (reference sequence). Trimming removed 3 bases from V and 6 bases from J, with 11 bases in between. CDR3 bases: TGCGCCAGCAGTGATCCGGGGCGTGATGAAAAACTGTTTTTT. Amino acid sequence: CASSDPGRDEKLFF.

DNA for the CDR3: TGTGCCAGCAGCTACCCCCTGGGGGCAGAAGCTTTCTTT. Translated: CASSYPLGAEAFF. The chain is built from TRBV7-2 and TRBJ1-1; D possibly corresponds to TRBD1 (6 bases). Trimming removed 4 bases from V and 8 bases from J, with 14 bases in between. The CDR3 length is 13 residues. Germline-derived CDR1 and CDR2 are SGHTA and FQGNSA.

The CDR3 coding sequence is TGTGCCAGCAGTTCAGGGAGTGAGCAGTTCTTC. This translates into CASSSGSEQFF. The chain recombines TRBV12-3 or TRBV12-4 with TRBJ2-1; TRBD1 or TRBD2 may be the D gene (5 bases each). The CDR3 extends over 11 amino acids. The V gene lost 4 bases and the J gene lost 9 bases, with 7 bases spanning the gap.

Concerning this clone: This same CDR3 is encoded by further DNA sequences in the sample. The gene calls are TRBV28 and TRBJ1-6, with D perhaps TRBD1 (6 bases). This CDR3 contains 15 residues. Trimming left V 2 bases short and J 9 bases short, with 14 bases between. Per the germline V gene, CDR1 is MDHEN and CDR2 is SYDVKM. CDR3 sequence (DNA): TGTGCCAGCAGTTTAAGGGGGGGTCTTGGTTCACCCCTCCACTTT. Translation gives CASSLRGGLGSPLHF. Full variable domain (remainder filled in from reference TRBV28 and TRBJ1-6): DVKVTQSSRYLVKRTGEKVFLECVQDMDHENMFWYRQDPGLGLRLIYFSYDVKMKEKGDIPEGYSVSREKKERFSLILESASTNQTSMYLCASSLRGGLGSPLHFGNGTRLTVT.